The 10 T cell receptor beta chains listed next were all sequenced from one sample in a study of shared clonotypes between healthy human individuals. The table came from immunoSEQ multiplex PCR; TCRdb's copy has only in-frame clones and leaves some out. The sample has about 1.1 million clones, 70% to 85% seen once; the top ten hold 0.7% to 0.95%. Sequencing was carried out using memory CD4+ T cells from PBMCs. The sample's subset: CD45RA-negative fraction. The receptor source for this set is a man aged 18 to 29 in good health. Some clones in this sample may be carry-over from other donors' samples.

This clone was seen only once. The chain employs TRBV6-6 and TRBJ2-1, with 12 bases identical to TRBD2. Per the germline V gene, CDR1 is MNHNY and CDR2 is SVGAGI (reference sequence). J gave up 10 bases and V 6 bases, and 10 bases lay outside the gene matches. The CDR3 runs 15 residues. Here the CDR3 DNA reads TGTGCCAGCAGAGCACTAGCGGGGGGCCTCGGAGAGCAGTTCTTC. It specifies CASRALAGGLGEQFF.

In nucleotides, the CDR3 is TGTGCCAGCAGCTTAGTGGGACAAAGCTCCTACGAGCAGTACTTC. Its translation is CASSLVGQSSYEQYF. The V gene is TRBV11-2, the J gene TRBJ2-7; D perhaps matches TRBD1 (6 bases). Germline V gene data show CDR1 as SGHAT and CDR2 as FQNNGV. The CDR3 spans 15 residues. Between the trimmed V and J ends, which lost 1 base and 0 bases, there was a span of 10 bases.

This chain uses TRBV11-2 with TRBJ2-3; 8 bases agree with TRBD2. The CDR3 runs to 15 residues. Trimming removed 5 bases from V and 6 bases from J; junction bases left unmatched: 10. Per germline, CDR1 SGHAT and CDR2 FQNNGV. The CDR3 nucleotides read TGTGCCAGCAGCCTAACGGGGGCGGGAGGCGATACGCAGTATTTT. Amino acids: CASSLTGAGGDTQYF.

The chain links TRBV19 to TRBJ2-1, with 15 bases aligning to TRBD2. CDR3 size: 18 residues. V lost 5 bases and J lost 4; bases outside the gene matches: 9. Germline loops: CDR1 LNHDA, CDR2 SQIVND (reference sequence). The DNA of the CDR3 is TGTGCCAGTAGTTCCCCGGGACTAGCGGGAGGCAATTACAATGAGCAGTTCTTC. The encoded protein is CASSSPGLAGGNYNEQFF. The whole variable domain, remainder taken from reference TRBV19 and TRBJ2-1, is DGGITQSPKYLFRKEGQNVTLSCEQNLNHDAMYWYRQDPGQGLRLIYYSQIVNDFQKGDIAEGYSVSREKKESFPLTVTSAQKNPTAFYLCASSSPGLAGGNYNEQFFGPGTRLTVL.

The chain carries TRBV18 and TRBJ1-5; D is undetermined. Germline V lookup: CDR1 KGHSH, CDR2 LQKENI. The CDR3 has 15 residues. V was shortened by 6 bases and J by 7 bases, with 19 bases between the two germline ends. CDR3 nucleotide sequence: TGTGCCAGCTCCCCAACCCCCGCGGACGGGCAGCCCCAGCATTTT. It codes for CASSPTPADGQPQHF.

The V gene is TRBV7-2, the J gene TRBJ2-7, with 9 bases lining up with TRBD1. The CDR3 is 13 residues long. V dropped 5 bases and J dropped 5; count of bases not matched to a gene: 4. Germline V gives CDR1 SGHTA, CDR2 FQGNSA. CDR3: CASSPRTGDEQYF. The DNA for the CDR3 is TGTGCCAGCAGCCCCAGGACAGGGGACGAGCAGTACTTC.

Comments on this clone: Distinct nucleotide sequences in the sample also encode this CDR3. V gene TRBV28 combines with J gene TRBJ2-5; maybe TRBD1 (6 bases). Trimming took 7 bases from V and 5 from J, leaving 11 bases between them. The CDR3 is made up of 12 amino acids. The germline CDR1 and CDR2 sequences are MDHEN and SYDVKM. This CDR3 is CASKQGGETQYF. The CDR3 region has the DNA TGTGCCAGCAAACAGGGTGGCGAGACCCAGTACTTC.

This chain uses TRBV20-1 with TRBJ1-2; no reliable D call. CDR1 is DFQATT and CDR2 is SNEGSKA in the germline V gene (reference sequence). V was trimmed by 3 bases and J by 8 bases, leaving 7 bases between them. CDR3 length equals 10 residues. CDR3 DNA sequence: TGCAGTGCTAGTCAGGTGGGCTACACCTTC. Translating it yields CSASQVGYTF.

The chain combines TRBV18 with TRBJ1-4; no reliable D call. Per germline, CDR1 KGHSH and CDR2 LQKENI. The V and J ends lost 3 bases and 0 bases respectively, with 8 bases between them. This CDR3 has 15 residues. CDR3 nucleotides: TGTGCCAGCTCACCCAGACACTCAACTAATGAAAAACTGTTTTTT. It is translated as CASSPRHSTNEKLFF.

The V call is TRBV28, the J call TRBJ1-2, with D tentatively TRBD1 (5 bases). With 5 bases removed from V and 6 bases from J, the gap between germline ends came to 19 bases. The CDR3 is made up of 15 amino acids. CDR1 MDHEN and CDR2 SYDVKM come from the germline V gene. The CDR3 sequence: CASSPLTRVTDGYTF. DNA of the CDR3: TGTGCCAGCAGTCCCCTAACCAGGGTGACTGATGGCTACACCTTC.